The clone carrying this TCR beta chain was counted a few times. The antigen remains unidentified. Preparation of the TCRbeta library was carried out with unique molecular identifiers. TCRdb itself ran the PCR reads through MiXCR, one entry per CDR3 protein. The sample includes tens of thousands of distinct CDR3 sequences, around half of them seen just once. Per the germline V gene, CDR1 is SGHAT and CDR2 is FQNNGV. The ends lost 0 bases at V and 7 bases at J; junction bases unmatched: 4. The CDR3 is made up of 16 amino acids. These data belong to a study of T-cell reconstitution after alpha-beta-depleted transplantation in children. Overall study findings and caveats: Several hundred expanded graft clones reportedly supplied alpha-beta T cells about two months after transplant. By one year post-transplant, T-cell counts and diversity largely arose from T cells that were newly produced.

The starting material was peripheral blood, obtained before TCRalphabeta/CD19-depleted stem cell transplant. This chain joins TRBV11-2 and TRBJ2-1, with 12 bases matching TRBD2. This clonotype originated in a boy younger than two with SCID, due to receive a stem cell transplant. The CDR3 DNA reads as TGTGCCAGCAGCTTAGATCGGCTAGCGGGGGGGAATGAGCAGTTCTTC. Amino acid sequence: CASSLDRLAGGNEQFF.